This T cell receptor (beta chain) was documented in a study of T cells after yellow fever vaccination. Study-wide context: The authors prepared low-cell-number fractions using SMART-Seq v4 Ultra Low Input. Study conclusions and caveats: Although the secondary response was weaker, it peaked faster, at day 5 versus 15.

As regards this clonotype: Its antigen remains unidentified.

V dropped 6 bases and J dropped 3 bases, with 9 bases sitting between them. This CDR3 contains 13 residues. TCRdb reprocessed the 5' RACE reads with MiXCR, giving one entry per CDR3 protein. The sample consists of 450,000 to 650,000 distinct CDR3 sequences, roughly a fifth of them appearing once. Sequencing was performed on PBMCs, taken 21 days after the first yellow fever vaccination. The chain has TRBV12-3 or TRBV12-4 and TRBJ1-5; D unresolved. The sequence was obtained from a man younger than 35 who received the YFV17D yellow fever vaccine. The CDR3 region has the DNA TGTGCCAGCAGGGTGACGGCCAATCAGCCCCAGCATTTT. As protein: CASRVTANQPQHF.